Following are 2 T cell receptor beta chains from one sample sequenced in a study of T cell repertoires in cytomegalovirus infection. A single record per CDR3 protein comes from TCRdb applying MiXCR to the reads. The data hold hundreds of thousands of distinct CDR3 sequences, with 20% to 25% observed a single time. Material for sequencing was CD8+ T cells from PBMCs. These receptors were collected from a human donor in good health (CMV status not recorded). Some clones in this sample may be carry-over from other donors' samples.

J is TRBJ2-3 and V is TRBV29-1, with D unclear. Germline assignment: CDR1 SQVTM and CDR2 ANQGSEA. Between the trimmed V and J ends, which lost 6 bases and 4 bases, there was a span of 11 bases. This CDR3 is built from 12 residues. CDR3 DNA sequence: TGCAGCGTCGAGATTTTTCCAGATACGCAGTATTTT. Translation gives CSVEIFPDTQYF.

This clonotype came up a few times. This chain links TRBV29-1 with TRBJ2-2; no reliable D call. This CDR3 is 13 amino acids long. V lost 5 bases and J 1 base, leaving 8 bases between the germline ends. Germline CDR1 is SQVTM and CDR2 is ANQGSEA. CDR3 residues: CSVLGGNTGELFF. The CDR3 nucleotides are TGCAGCGTTTTAGGCGGGAACACCGGGGAGCTGTTTTTT.